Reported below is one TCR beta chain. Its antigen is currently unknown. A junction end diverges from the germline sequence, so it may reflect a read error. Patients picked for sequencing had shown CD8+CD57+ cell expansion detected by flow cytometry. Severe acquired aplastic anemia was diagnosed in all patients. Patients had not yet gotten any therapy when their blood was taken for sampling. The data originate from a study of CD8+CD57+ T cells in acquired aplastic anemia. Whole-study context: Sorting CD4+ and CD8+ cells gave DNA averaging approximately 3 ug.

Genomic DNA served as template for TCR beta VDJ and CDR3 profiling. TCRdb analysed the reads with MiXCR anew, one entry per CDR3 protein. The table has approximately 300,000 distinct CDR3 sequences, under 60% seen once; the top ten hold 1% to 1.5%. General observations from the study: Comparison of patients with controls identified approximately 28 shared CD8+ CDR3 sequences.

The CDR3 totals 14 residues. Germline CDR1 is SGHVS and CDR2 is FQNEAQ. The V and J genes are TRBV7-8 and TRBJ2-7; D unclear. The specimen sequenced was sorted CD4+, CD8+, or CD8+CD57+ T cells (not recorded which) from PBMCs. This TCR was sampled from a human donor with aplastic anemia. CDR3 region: CASSLGEHQPQQHF. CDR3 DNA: TGTGCCAGCAGCTTAGGAGAGCATCAGCCCCAGCAGCACTTC.